The 19 T cell receptor beta chains below come from one sample, sequenced in a study of tumor and adjacent non-tumor tissue in lung cancer. A modified ARM-PCR protocol with three rounds of nested PCR amplified TCRbeta. TCRdb independently ran MiXCR on the multiplex PCR reads; one entry per CDR3 protein. The sample has roughly 49,000 distinct CDR3 sequences; about 80% are singletons. The template was RNA from unsorted bulk tissue. More than 3 cm separated this lung sample from the edge of the tumor. Material: distant non-tumor lung tissue. These receptor sequences come from a woman in her sixties or seventies with non-small cell lung cancer.

A note on this clonotype: The conserved final phenylalanine or tryptophan is absent from the CDR3, which likely points to a read error. The DNA is left out, because the CDR3 cannot be placed on it with certainty; the CDR3 is given as TCRdb lists it. The chain links TRBV28 to TRBJ1-1; the DNA was not compared with TRBD1, the D call given in the table. Looked up from germline, CDR1 is MDHEN and CDR2 is SYDVKM. Termini included, the CDR3 measures 15 amino acids. CDR3 amino acids: CACRPTGGQGAEALY.

This clonotype was observed many times. The rearrangement joins TRBV29-1 to TRBJ2-7, with a tentative D call TRBD2 (6 bases). CDR1 is SQVTM and CDR2 is ANQGSEA in the germline V gene. This CDR3 spans 13 amino acids. With 5 bases removed from V and 0 bases from J, the gap between germline ends came to 11 bases. CDR3 nucleotide sequence: TGCAGCGTTTTGGCGGGGACCTCCTACGAGCAGTACTTC. Encoded protein: CSVLAGTSYEQYF.

Remarks on this clonotype: The junction departs from germline at one end; a sequencing error may be responsible. The rearrangement uses TRBV4-3 and TRBJ1-4; possibly TRBD1 for D (6 bases). CDR1 and CDR2 (germline): LGHNA, YSLEER. The CDR3 spans 14 residues. CDR3 residues: CASSQDGEGDKPFF. In DNA form, the CDR3 reads TGCGCCAGCAGCCAAGACGGGGAGGGGGATAAACCGTTTTTT.

A note on this clonotype: The germline gene is not matched at one end of the junction; a read error may be the cause. This rearrangement joins TRBV20-1 to TRBJ2-5; 8 bases match TRBD2. Germline CDR1 reads DFQATT; CDR2 reads SNEGSKA (reference sequence). The CDR3 length is 15 residues. The CDR3 reads CNAHPSGRAGETHYF. In DNA form, the CDR3 reads TGCAATGCCCATCCCTCCGGGAGGGCGGGGGAGACCCATTACTTC.

In its sample, this clonotype was seen once. The junction departs from the called germline gene at one end, perhaps through a read error. The V and J genes are TRBV5-5 and TRBJ2-7, with a weak D call TRBD2 (5 bases). The germline CDR1 and CDR2 sequences are SGHKS and YYEKEE (reference sequence). The CDR3 is made up of 12 amino acids. CDR3 residues: CASNSRTREPYF. DNA of the CDR3: TGTGCCAGCAACTCAAGGACTCGCGAGCCGTACTTC. Based on the CDR3 plus reference TRBV5-5 and TRBJ2-7, the full variable domain is DAGVTQSPTHLIKTRGQQVTLRCSPISGHKSVSWYQQVLGQGPQFIFQYYEKEERGRGNFPDRFSARQFPNYSSELNVNALLLGDSALYLCASNSRTREPYFGPGTRLTVT.

The gene calls are TRBV6-6 and TRBJ1-3, with TRBD1 as a possible D gene (5 bases). The CDR3 runs 16 residues. In germline, CDR1 is MNHNY, CDR2 SVGAGI (reference sequence). Deletions cut 0 bases from V and 3 bases from J, with 12 bases between. CDR3 sequence: CASSYSSAGNGNTIYF. CDR3 DNA: TGTGCCAGCAGTTACTCCTCAGCAGGGAATGGAAACACCATATATTTT.

To note about this clonotype: An end of the junction differs from the germline gene, which may be a read error. V usage is TRBV4-2 and J usage is TRBJ2-2, with TRBD1 matching 9 bases. The CDR3 runs 16 residues. Germline CDR1 reads LGHNA; CDR2 reads YNFKEQ. CDR3 sequence reads: CASSAEGQGNTGELFF. Here the CDR3 DNA reads TGTGCCAGCAGCGCGGAAGGACAGGGGAACACCGGAGAGCTGTTTTTT.

A note on this clonotype: Sequence at one end of the junction differs from germline and may be a read error. The chain carries TRBV10-2 and TRBJ1-5; D gene ambiguous. In germline, CDR1 is WSHSY, CDR2 SAAADI. CDR3 length: 15 residues. CDR3 in amino acids: CARSESGCGHQPQHF. CDR3 DNA sequence: TGCGCCAGAAGTGAGTCGGGTTGTGGGCATCAGCCCCAGCATTTT.

A word on this clonotype: The junction differs from germline at one of its ends, possibly a read error. The J gene is TRBJ2-2, the V gene TRBV6-5; D perhaps matches TRBD1 (5 bases). The CDR3 length is 15 residues. Germline V gives CDR1 MNHEY, CDR2 SVGAGI. CDR3 protein: CASSPRRTNTRELFF. The CDR3 nucleotides read TGTGCCAGCAGTCCCAGGCGGACAAACACCAGGGAGCTGTTTTTT.

This chain connects TRBV6-2 or TRBV6-3 to TRBJ2-1; 7 bases are a match to TRBD2. J lost 9 bases, V lost 6 bases, and 8 bases had no gene match. This CDR3 is 13 amino acids long. The germline CDR1 and CDR2 sequences are MNHEY and SVGEGT. The CDR3 coding sequence is TGTGCCAGCAGCATAGGGAGGGGATGTGAGCAGTTCTTC. As protein: CASSIGRGCEQFF.

Of note for this clonotype: The conserved closing phenylalanine or tryptophan is absent in this CDR3, likely reflecting a read error. The DNA is omitted, as the CDR3 cannot be located on it reliably, and the CDR3 follows TCRdb's listing. The gene calls are TRBV6-2 or TRBV6-3 and TRBJ1-1; TRBD1, the D gene given by the table, was not confirmed from the DNA. The CDR3 is 13 amino acids long, termini counted. Germline-derived CDR1 and CDR2 are MNHEY and SVGEGT. This CDR3 is CASSPDSHTEASL.

The chain employs TRBV4-3 and TRBJ2-5; a weak D match, TRBD2 (5 bases). The V end lost 9 bases, the J end lost 5 bases, and 22 bases lay between the germline ends. Germline V lookup: CDR1 LGHNA, CDR2 YSLEER. The CDR3 is made up of 15 amino acids. The CDR3 bases are TGCGCCAGTAACCAGGATCATCGGGATGTGGAGACCCAGTACTTC. Translated: CASNQDHRDVETQYF.

Remarks on this clonotype: A much larger clone is a single base away; this may be a read error. This rearrangement joins TRBV20-1 to TRBJ1-5; D might be TRBD1 or TRBD2, each matching 5 bases. The closer fit of TRBJ2-3 to the DNA end suggests the J call may be wrong. Germline loops: CDR1 DFQATT, CDR2 SNEGSKA (reference sequence). This CDR3 is 14 amino acids long. As DNA, the CDR3 is TGCAGTGCTGGATCCGAGGGGTGGGGTCAGCCCCAGTATTTT. This translates into CSAGSEGWGQPQYF.

About this clonotype: This may come from a read error, since a much larger clone is one base off. The chain uses TRBV20-1 and TRBJ2-1; 12 bases match TRBD2. CDR1 is DFQATT and CDR2 is SNEGSKA in the germline V gene (reference sequence). This CDR3 contains 17 residues. CDR3 sequence: CSAGDPLSTSGSNEQFF. As DNA, the CDR3 is TGCAGTGCTGGAGACCCCCTATCGACTAGCGGGAGTAATGAGCAGTTCTTC.

Concerning this clonotype: A single base separates this from a much larger clone, so it may be a read error. It is likely a read error, because the conserved phenylalanine at the end of the CDR3 is missing. The J gene is TRBJ2-1, the V gene TRBV6-2 or TRBV6-3; 7 bases align to TRBD1. The germline V gene has CDR1 MNHEY and CDR2 SVGEGT. The CDR3 consists of 14 residues. V lost 6 bases, J lost 4 bases, and 6 bases stayed unmatched. CDR3 region: CASSQETGYNEQFL. The DNA for the CDR3 is TGTGCCAGCAGCCAGGAGACAGGGTACAATGAGCAGTTCCTC.

The V call is TRBV11-3, the J call TRBJ1-4; a weak D match, TRBD1 (5 bases). From germline, CDR1 is SGHNT and CDR2 YENEEA. Trimming removed 10 bases from V and 3 bases from J, with 24 bases in between. This CDR3 comprises 17 residues. CDR3: CANTFDSRDASNEKLFF. For the CDR3, the DNA is TGTGCCAACACCTTTGACAGCCGAGATGCATCTAATGAAAAACTGTTTTTT.

Comment on this clonotype: At one end, the junction sequence differs from germline, possibly due to a read error. V is TRBV10-3 and J is TRBJ1-1; D uncertain. This CDR3 has 11 residues. The germline gives CDR1 ENHRY, CDR2 SYGVKD. The CDR3 sequence is CAIGNDTEALF. CDR3 sequence (DNA): TGTGCCATCGGGAATGACACTGAAGCTCTCTTT.

A single count supports this clonotype. The V call is TRBV4-3, the J call TRBJ1-6; unclear D gene. Germline CDR1 is LGHNA and CDR2 is YSLEER. This CDR3 contains 13 residues. V lost 7 bases, J lost 7 bases, and 11 bases lay in between. The CDR3 nucleotides are TGCGCCAGCAACCTTCAGAGGAATTCACCCCTCCACTTT. Amino acids: CASNLQRNSPLHF.

In the case of this clonotype: At one of its ends the junction is not consistent with the germline gene, which may arise from a read error. The rearrangement links TRBV29-1 to TRBJ1-2; D is undetermined. CDR1 is SQVTM and CDR2 is ANQGSEA in the germline V gene. This CDR3 spans 11 amino acids. The CDR3 loop is CSVPSRSGYTF. CDR3 sequence (DNA): TGCAGCGTTCCAAGTAGGAGTGGCTACACATTC.